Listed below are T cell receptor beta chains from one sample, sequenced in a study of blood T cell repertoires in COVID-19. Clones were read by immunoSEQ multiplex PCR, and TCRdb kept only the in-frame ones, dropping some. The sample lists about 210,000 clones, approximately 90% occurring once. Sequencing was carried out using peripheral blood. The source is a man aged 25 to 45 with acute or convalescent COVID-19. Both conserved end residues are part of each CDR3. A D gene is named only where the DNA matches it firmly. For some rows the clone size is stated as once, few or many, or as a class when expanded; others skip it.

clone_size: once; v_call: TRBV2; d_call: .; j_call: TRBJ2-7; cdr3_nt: TGTGCCAGCAGTGAATCGACAGGCGGTCAGGAGCAGTACTTC; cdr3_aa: CASSESTGGQEQYF
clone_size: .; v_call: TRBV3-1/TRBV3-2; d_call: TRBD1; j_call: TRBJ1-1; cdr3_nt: TGTGCCAGCAGCCCACAGGGGTTGGGAGGCACTGAAGCTTTCTTT; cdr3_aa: CASSPQGLGGTEAFF
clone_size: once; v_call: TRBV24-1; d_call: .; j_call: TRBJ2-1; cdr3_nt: TGTGCCACCAGTGACAGGGGAGAACGCAATGAGCAGTTCTTC; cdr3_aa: CATSDRGERNEQFF
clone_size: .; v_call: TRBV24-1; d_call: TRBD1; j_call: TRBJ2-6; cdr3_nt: TGTGCCACCAGTGATTCCGGGACAGGGTCGGCTGGGGCCAACGTCCTGACTTTC; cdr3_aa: CATSDSGTGSAGANVLTF
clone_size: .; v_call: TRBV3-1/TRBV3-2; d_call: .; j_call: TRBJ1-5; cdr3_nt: TGTGCCAGCAGCCAAGATAATAGCAATCAGCCCCAGCATTTT; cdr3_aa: CASSQDNSNQPQHF
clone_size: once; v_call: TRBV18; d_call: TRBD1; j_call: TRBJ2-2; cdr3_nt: TGTGCCAGCTCACCCTTACGGACAGGCTCGAACACCGGGGAGCTGTTTTTT; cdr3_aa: CASSPLRTGSNTGELFF
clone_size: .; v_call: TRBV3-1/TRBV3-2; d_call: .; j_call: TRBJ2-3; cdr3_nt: TGTGCCAGCAGCTACACAGATACGCAGTATTTT; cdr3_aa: CASSYTDTQYF
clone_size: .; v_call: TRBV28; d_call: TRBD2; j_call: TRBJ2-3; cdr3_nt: TGTGCCAGCAGTCGACTAGCGGGAGGGGTAAATACGCAGTATTTT; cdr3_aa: CASSRLAGGVNTQYF
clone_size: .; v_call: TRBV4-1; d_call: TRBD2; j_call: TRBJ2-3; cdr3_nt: TGCGCCAGCAGCCAAGATCCCCGACGAGCGGGAGTGGGGTACAATACGCAGTATTTT; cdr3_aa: CASSQDPRRAGVGYNTQYF
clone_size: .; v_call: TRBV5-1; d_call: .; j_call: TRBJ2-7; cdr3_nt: TGCGCCAGCAGCCACAGGGGGGGAGAGTTAACCTACGAGCAGTACTTC; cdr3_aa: CASSHRGGELTYEQYF
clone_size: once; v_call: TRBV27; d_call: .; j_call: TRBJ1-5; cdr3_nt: TGTGCCAGCAGTTCCTATCTCCAGGGAAATCAGCCCCAGCATTTT; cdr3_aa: CASSSYLQGNQPQHF
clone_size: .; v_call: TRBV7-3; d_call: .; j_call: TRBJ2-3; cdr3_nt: TGTGCCAGCAGCACAAATACAGGGCCAGATACGCAGTATTTT; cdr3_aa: CASSTNTGPDTQYF
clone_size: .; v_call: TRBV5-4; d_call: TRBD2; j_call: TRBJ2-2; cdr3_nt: TGTGCCAACCAACCCTTTCCGGCGGGGGGGAACACCGGGGAGCTGTTTTTT; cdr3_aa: CANQPFPAGGNTGELFF
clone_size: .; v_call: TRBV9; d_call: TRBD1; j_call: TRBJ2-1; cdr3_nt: TGTGCCAGCAGCCGGGACAGGGGTTACTACAATGAGCAGTTCTTC; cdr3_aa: CASSRDRGYYNEQFF
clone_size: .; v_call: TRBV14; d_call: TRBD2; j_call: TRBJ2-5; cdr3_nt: TGTGCCAGCAGCCATCGACCGACTAGCGGGAGCGGAGAGACCCAGTACTTC; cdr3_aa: CASSHRPTSGSGETQYF
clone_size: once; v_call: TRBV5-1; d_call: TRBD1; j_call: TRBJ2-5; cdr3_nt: TGCGCCAGCAGCTCTGGACAGGGATCTCCCCAAGAGACCCAGTACTTC; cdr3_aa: CASSSGQGSPQETQYF
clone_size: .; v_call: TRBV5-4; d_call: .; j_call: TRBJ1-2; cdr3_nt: TGTGCCAGCAGCTTAGATTCTATCTATGGCTACACCTTC; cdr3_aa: CASSLDSIYGYTF
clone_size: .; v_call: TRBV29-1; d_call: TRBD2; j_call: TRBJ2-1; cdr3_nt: TGCAGCGTTGTTAGCGGGAGGGCCAGTAATGAGCAGTTCTTC; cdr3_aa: CSVVSGRASNEQFF
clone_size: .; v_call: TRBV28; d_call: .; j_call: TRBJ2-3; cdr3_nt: TGTGCCAGCAGCCAGGGGATCAGGGATACGCAGTATTTT; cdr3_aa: CASSQGIRDTQYF
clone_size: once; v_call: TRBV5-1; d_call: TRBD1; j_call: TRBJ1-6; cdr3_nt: TGCGCCAGCAGCTTGTGGACAGGGTCGAATTCACCCCTCCACTTT; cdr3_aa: CASSLWTGSNSPLHF
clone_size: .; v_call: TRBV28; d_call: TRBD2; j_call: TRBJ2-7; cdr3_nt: TGTGCCAGCAGATCCCCCGGGACTAGCGGGTACGAGCAGTACTTC; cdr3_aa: CASRSPGTSGYEQYF
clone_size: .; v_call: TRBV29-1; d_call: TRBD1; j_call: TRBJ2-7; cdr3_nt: TGCAGCGTTGAAGGTGGGAAGGACAGGCCCTACGAGCAGTACTTC; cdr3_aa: CSVEGGKDRPYEQYF
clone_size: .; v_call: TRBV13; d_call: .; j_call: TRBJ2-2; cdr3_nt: TGTGCCAGCCAGGGGACCGGGGAGCTGTTTTTT; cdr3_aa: CASQGTGELFF
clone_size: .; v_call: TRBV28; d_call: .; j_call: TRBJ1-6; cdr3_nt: TGTGCCAGCATGACTCAGTTAAATTCACCCCTCCACTTT; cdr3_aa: CASMTQLNSPLHF
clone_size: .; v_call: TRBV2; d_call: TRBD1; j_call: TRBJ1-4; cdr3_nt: TGTGCCAGCAAGGGGGACAGGGGTGAAAAACTGTTTTTT; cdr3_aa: CASKGDRGEKLFF
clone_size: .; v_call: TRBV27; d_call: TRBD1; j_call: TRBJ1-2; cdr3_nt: TGTGCCAGCAGTGACAGGGTGGGCGGCTACACCTTC; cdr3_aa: CASSDRVGGYTF
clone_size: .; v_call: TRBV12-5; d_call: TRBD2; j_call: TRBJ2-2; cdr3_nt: TGTGCTAGTGGTTTGGTAGCGGGAGGCACCGGGGAGCTGTTTTTT; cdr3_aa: CASGLVAGGTGELFF
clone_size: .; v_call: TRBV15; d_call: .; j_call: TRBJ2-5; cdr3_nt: TGTGCCACCAGCAGAGATCTGACGGGAGTAGAGACCCAGTACTTC; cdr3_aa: CATSRDLTGVETQYF
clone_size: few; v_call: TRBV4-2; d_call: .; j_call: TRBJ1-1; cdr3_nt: TGTGCCAGCAGCCAAGAAAAATATTCGGCGGTACCTTTCTTT; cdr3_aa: CASSQEKYSAVPFF
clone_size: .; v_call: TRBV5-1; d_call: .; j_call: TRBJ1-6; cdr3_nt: TGCGCCAGCAGCTTGACCTCCACTACAGGGCCCAATTCACCCCTCCACTTT; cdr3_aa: CASSLTSTTGPNSPLHF
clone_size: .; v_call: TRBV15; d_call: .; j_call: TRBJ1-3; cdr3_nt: TGTGCCACCAGCAGAGATCGAAGGGGGAACACCATATATTTT; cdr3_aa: CATSRDRRGNTIYF
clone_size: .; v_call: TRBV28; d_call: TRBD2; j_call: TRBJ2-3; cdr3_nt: TGTGCCAGCAGTTTTGGGGGGGGACGTCGGGATACGCAGTATTTT; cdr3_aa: CASSFGGGRRDTQYF
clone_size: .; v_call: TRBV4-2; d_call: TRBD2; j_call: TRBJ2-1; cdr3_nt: TGTGCCAGCAGCCCGGCGGGAGGGGGGAGGAACAATGAGCAGTTCTTC; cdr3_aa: CASSPAGGGRNNEQFF
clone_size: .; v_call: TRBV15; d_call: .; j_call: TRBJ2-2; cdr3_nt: TGTGCCACCAGCAGAATACGGGACACCGGGGAGCTGTTTTTT; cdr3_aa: CATSRIRDTGELFF
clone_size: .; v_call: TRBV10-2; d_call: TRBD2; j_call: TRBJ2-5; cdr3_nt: TGCGCCAGCACCAACCTTCCGGGGGCTAGCGGGATAGAGACCCAGTACTTC; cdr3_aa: CASTNLPGASGIETQYF
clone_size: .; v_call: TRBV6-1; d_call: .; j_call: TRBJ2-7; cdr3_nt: TGTGCCAGCAGGGAATCCCCCAGGGGCGACTCCTACGAGCAGTACTTC; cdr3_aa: CASRESPRGDSYEQYF
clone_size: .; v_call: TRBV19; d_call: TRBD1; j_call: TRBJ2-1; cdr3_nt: TGTGCCAGTAGGGGACAGGCGGTCCCCTACAATGAGCAGTTCTTC; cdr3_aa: CASRGQAVPYNEQFF
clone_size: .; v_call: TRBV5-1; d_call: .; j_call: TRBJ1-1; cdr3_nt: TGCGCCAGCAGCTTTCAGGCGATGAACACTGAAGCTTTCTTT; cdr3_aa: CASSFQAMNTEAFF
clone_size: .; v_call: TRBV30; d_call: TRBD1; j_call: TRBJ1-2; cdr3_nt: TGTGCTTACACAGGGGGCGGATATGGCTACACCTTC; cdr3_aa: CAYTGGGYGYTF
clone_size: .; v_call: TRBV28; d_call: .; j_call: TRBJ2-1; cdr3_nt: TGTGCCAGCAGTCCGGGAACGGGGAATGAGCAGTTCTTC; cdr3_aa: CASSPGTGNEQFF
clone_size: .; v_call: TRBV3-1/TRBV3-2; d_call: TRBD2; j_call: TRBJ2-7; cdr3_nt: TGTGCCAGCAGCCAAGACCCGTTTGGGCGGGAGTTCTCCTACGAGCAGTACTTC; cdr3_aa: CASSQDPFGREFSYEQYF